This is a list of T cell receptor beta chains from one sample in a study of blood T cell repertoires in COVID-19. The assay was immunoSEQ multiplex PCR, and TCRdb's table has in-frame clones only and misses some. The data contain about 280,000 clones, approximately 86% of them singletons. Sequencing used peripheral blood. These receptors all come from a man younger than 35 with active or convalescent COVID-19. The CDR3 runs from the conserved cysteine through the conserved F or W. A D gene is named only where the DNA matches it firmly. Size tells how often a clone was seen (once, few, many) or the class of an expanded clone, and some rows leave it out.

>NA|TRBJ2-2|TRBV5-6|NA
TGTGCCAGCAGCCCTACGGCCGGGGAGCTGTTTTTT
CASSPTAGELFF
>NA|TRBJ1-1|TRBV9|TRBD1
TGTGCCAGCAGCTCTCCCCTAGATCAGGGGGACGTAGGGACTGAAGCTTTCTTT
CASSSPLDQGDVGTEAFF
>NA|TRBJ1-3|TRBV2|NA
TGTGCCAGCAGAAACAGGGAGCCCGGAAACACCATATATTTT
CASRNREPGNTIYF
>few|TRBJ1-1|TRBV7-9|TRBD1
TGTGCCAGCAGCCCGGGTTTAGGGGGCGCGACTGAAGCTTTCTTT
CASSPGLGGATEAFF
>NA|TRBJ2-7|TRBV25-1|TRBD2
TGTGCCAGCAGTGAATGGCCTAGCGGGGGGACAAACGAGCAGTACTTC
CASSEWPSGGTNEQYF
>NA|TRBJ2-1|TRBV24-1|NA
TGTGCCACCAGTGATCCAGGGGAAGGTGAGCAGTTCTTC
CATSDPGEGEQFF
>few|TRBJ2-7|TRBV27|NA
TGTGCCAGCAGTTTACTCAGAAATCACGAGCAGTACTTC
CASSLLRNHEQYF
>NA|TRBJ2-7|TRBV4-1|TRBD1
TGCGCCAGCAGCCAAGCACAGGGGCTAACTTACGAGCAGTACTTC
CASSQAQGLTYEQYF
>NA|TRBJ2-1|TRBV7-2|TRBD1
TGTGCCAGCAGCCGGCCTTTGGGCACAGGGGATCAGAATGAGCAGTTCTTC
CASSRPLGTGDQNEQFF
>NA|TRBJ2-3|TRBV7-6|TRBD2
TGTGCCAGCAGCTGGGCGGGGGGATCCACAGATACGCAGTATTTT
CASSWAGGSTDTQYF
>NA|TRBJ1-3|TRBV9|TRBD1
TGTGCCAGCAGCGCAACCCCCCAGGGGGACAACTCTGGAAACACCATATATTTT
CASSATPQGDNSGNTIYF
>NA|TRBJ2-1|TRBV6-4|TRBD1
TGTGCCAGCAGTAGGGGGACAGAGAGGCATGAGCAGTTCTTC
CASSRGTERHEQFF
>NA|TRBJ2-7|TRBV9|TRBD1
TGTGCCAGCAGCGTAGGGGACAGGGTGGGCGAGCAGTACTTC
CASSVGDRVGEQYF
>many|TRBJ1-1|TRBV15|NA
TGTGCCACCAGCAACCGACAGAGTCTCGCTGAAGCTTTCTTT
CATSNRQSLAEAFF
>once|TRBJ2-7|TRBV5-5|NA
TGTGCCAGCAGCGAGAGGACACTTTACGAGCAGTACTTC
CASSERTLYEQYF
>NA|TRBJ2-3|TRBV7-3|TRBD1
TGTGCCAGCAGCCTCAGGGGGCCCCGCACAGATACGCAGTATTTT
CASSLRGPRTDTQYF
>NA|TRBJ2-5|TRBV25-1|TRBD1
TGTGCCAGCAGCCGAAACCGGGACAGGTACCAAGAGACCCAGTACTTC
CASSRNRDRYQETQYF
>NA|TRBJ2-7|TRBV27|NA
TGTGCCAGCAGTTTCCAAGCCCCATCCTTTTCCGGAGGGGCCTACGAGCAGTACTTC
CASSFQAPSFSGGAYEQYF
>NA|TRBJ1-2|TRBV3-1/TRBV3-2|NA
TGTGCCAGCAGCCACCTTGAACTGAGCTACACCTTC
CASSHLELSYTF
>NA|TRBJ1-5|TRBV7-8|NA
TGTGCCAGCAGCTTAGCGTACGGGGAGACTCAGCCCCAGCATTTT
CASSLAYGETQPQHF
>NA|TRBJ2-2|TRBV10-1|NA
TGCGCCAGCAGTCACGACAGTCCCTCGAACACCGGGGAGCTGTTTTTT
CASSHDSPSNTGELFF
>NA|TRBJ1-5|TRBV19|TRBD1
TGTGCCAGCAGACAGGGCCTTAGCAATCAGCCCCAGCATTTT
CASRQGLSNQPQHF
>NA|TRBJ1-2|TRBV19|TRBD1
TGTGCCAGTAGTATTGCCGCAGGGGGTGCTAACTATGGCTACACCTTC
CASSIAAGGANYGYTF
>NA|TRBJ2-4|TRBV4-3|NA
TGCGCCAGCAGCCAAGATGGTGTATCCCCCGGAGCCAAAAACATTCAGTACTTC
CASSQDGVSPGAKNIQYF
>NA|TRBJ2-7|TRBV5-5|NA
TGTGCCAGCAGCTTGGGCGGGTTTATCTACGAGCAGTACTTC
CASSLGGFIYEQYF
>NA|TRBJ2-1|TRBV5-8|TRBD2
TGTGCCAGCAGCCTCGACTTGGGGGGGGGATCCAATGAGCAGTTCTTC
CASSLDLGGGSNEQFF
>once|TRBJ2-3|TRBV19|NA
TGTGCCAGTAGCAATGATGTCGGAGGGGGCGGGAGCACAGATACGCAGTATTTT
CASSNDVGGGGSTDTQYF
>NA|TRBJ2-7|TRBV4-1|TRBD1
TGCGCCAGCAGCCCCCTCGGGCGGACAGGGAGGCTGCTGAAGCAGTACTTC
CASSPLGRTGRLLKQYF
>NA|TRBJ1-5|TRBV9|NA
TGTGCCAGCAGCGTAGAGCCTAATAGCAATCAGCCCCAGCATTTT
CASSVEPNSNQPQHF
>NA|TRBJ2-3|TRBV27|NA
TGTGCCAGCAGTTTATTGAAGGGGGTGGATACGCAGTATTTT
CASSLLKGVDTQYF
>NA|TRBJ2-7|TRBV7-2|NA
TGTGCCAGCAGCTCCTTCGGGGCCTACGAGCAGTACTTC
CASSSFGAYEQYF
>NA|TRBJ1-5|TRBV6-2/TRBV6-3|NA
TGTGCCAGCAGTTCGCCTGGGGGCCGCAATCAGCCCCAGCATTTT
CASSSPGGRNQPQHF
>NA|TRBJ2-7|TRBV9|NA
TGTGCCAGCAGCGTAGATGTAGACTCCTACGAGCAGTACTTC
CASSVDVDSYEQYF
>NA|TRBJ2-1|TRBV24-1|TRBD1
TGTGCCACCAGTGATTTGAGGGACAGTAGCTCCTACAATGAGCAGTTCTTC
CATSDLRDSSSYNEQFF
>NA|TRBJ2-3|TRBV19|NA
TGTGCCAGTAGTATAGTCGCAGATACGCAGTATTTT
CASSIVADTQYF
>NA|TRBJ2-2|TRBV11-2|NA
TGTGCCAGCAGCTTAGTTACAGGGCTCGGGTGGGACACCGGGGAGCTGTTTTTT
CASSLVTGLGWDTGELFF
>once|TRBJ1-6|TRBV27|NA
TGTGCCAGCAGTATCAGGGGATCGGGTTCACCCCTCCACTTT
CASSIRGSGSPLHF
>NA|TRBJ2-2|TRBV6-2/TRBV6-3|TRBD1
TGTGCCAGCAGTTACTTTAAAAGGACAGGGGTCCACGGGGAGCTGTTTTTT
CASSYFKRTGVHGELFF
>NA|TRBJ2-7|TRBV11-3|NA
TGTGCCAGCAGCTTACAAGGGGGCTACGAGCAGTACTTC
CASSLQGGYEQYF
>NA|TRBJ1-5|TRBV27|NA
TGTGCCAGCAGTTTAGGGTCGGGGAGCAATCAGCCCCAGCATTTT
CASSLGSGSNQPQHF
>once|TRBJ1-6|TRBV7-6|TRBD1
TGTGCCAGCAGCTTACACGAAAGACAGGGGAGCTCCTATAATTCACCCCTCCACTTT
CASSLHERQGSSYNSPLHF
>NA|TRBJ2-2|TRBV7-6|TRBD1
TGTGCCAGCAGCGACGACAGGGTAAACACCGGGGAGCTGTTTTTT
CASSDDRVNTGELFF
>NA|TRBJ1-1|TRBV12-3/TRBV12-4|NA
TGTGCCAGCAGTGAACTATTGGGCACTGAAGCTTTCTTT
CASSELLGTEAFF
>NA|TRBJ1-2|TRBV6-1|TRBD1
TGTGCCAGCAGTGAACTAGGACAGGGGGCTGGCTACACCTTC
CASSELGQGAGYTF
>NA|TRBJ1-1|TRBV6-5|NA
TGTGCCAGCACCAAACCCCCCATTTTGTCAGAAGAAGCTTTCTTT
CASTKPPILSEEAFF
>NA|TRBJ1-2|TRBV19|NA
TGTGCCAGTAGTACAGGGGTTGGTAACTATGGCTACACCTTC
CASSTGVGNYGYTF
>NA|TRBJ2-7|TRBV7-9|NA
TGTGCCAGCAGCTTAGGGAGGGGTGTCGCCTACGAGCAGTACTTC
CASSLGRGVAYEQYF
>NA|TRBJ2-5|TRBV6-5|NA
TGTGCCAGCAGTTACTCTGATTGGCCCCGAGGAGAGACCCAGTACTTC
CASSYSDWPRGETQYF